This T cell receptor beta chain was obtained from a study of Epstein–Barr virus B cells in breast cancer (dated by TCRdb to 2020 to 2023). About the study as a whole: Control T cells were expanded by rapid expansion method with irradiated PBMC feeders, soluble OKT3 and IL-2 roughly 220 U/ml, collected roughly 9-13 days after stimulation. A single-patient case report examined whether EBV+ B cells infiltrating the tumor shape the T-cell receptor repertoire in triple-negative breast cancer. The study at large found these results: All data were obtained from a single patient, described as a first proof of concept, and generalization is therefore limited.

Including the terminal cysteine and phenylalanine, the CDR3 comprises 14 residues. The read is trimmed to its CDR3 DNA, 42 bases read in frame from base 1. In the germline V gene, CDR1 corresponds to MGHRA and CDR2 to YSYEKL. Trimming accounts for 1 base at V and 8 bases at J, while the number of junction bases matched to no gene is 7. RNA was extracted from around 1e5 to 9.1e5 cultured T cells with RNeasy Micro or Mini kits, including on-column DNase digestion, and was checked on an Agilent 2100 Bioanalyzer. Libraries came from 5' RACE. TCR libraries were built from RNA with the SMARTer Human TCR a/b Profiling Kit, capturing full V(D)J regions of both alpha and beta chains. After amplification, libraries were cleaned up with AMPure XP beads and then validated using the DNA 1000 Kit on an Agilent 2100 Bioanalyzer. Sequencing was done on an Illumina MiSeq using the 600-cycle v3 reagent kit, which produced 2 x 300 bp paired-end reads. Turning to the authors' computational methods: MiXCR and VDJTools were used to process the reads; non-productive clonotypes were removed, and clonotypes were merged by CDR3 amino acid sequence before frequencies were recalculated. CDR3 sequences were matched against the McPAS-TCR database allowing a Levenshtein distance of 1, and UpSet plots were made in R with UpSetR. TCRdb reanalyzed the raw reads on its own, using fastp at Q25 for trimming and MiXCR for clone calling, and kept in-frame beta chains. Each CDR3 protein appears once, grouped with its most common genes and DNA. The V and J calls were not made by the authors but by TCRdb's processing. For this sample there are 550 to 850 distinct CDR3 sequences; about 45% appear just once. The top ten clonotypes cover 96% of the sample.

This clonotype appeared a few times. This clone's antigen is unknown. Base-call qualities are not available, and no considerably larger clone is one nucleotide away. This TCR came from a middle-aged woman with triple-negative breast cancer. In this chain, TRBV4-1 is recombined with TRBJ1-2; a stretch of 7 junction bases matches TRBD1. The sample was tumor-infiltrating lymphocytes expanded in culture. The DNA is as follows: TGCGCCAGCAGCCAAGGTTCCCAGGGGGGGGGCTACACCTTC. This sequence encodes CASSQGSQGGGYTF.